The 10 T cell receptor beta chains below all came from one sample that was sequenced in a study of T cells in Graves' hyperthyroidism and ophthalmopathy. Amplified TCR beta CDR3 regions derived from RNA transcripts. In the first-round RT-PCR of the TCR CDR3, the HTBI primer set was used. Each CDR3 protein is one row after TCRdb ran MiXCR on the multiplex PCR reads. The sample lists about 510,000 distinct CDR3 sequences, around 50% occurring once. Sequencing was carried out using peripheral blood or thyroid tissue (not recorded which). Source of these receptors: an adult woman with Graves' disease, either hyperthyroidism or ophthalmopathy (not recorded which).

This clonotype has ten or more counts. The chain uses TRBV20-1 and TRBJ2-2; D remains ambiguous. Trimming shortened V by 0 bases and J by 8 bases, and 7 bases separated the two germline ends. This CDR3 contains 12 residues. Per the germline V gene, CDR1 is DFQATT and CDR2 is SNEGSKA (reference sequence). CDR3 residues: CSARDLVGELFF. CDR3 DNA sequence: TGCAGTGCTAGAGATCTGGTAGGGGAGCTGTTTTTT.

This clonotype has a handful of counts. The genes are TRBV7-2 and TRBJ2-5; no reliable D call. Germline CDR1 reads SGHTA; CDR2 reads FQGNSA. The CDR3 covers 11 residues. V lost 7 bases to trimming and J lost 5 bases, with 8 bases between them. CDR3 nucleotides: TGTGCCAGCACCGCCGGGGAGACCCAGTACTTC. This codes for CASTAGETQYF.

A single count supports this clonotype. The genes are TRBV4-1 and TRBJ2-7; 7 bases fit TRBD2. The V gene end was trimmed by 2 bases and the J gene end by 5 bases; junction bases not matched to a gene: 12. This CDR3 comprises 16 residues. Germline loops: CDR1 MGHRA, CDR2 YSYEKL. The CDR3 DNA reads TGCGCCAGCAGCCAAAGCCCATGGGGAGGGGCAGACGAGCAGTACTTC. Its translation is CASSQSPWGGADEQYF.

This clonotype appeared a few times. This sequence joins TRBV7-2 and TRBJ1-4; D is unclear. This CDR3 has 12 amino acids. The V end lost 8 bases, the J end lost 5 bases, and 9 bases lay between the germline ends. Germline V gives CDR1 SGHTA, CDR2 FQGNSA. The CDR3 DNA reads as TGTGCCAGCCAAAAGGGAAATGAAAAACTGTTTTTT. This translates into CASQKGNEKLFF.

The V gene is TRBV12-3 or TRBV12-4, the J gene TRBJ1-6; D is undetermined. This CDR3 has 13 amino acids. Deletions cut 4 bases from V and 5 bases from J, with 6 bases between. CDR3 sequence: CASSSRNNSPLHF. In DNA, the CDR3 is TGTGCCAGCAGTTCCAGGAATAATTCACCCCTCCACTTT.

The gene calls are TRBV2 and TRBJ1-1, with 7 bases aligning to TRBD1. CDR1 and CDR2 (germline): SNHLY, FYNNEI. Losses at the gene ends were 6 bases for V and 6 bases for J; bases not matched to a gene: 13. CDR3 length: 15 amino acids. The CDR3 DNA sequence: TGTGCCAGCAGCCTACAGGGGAACAGGGTTGCTGAAGCTTTCTTT. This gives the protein CASSLQGNRVAEAFF.

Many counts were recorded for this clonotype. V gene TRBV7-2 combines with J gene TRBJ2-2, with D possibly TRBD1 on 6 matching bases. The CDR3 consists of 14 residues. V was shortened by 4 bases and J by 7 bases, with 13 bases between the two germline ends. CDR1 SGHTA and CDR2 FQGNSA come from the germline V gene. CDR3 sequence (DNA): TGTGCCAGCAGCTGGGGGCGGAGCCACGGGGAGCTGTTTTTT. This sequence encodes CASSWGRSHGELFF.

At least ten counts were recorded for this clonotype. Here the CDR3 reads CASSLDGYKAEAFF. The CDR3 coding sequence is TGTGCCAGCAGTTTGGATGGGTATAAGGCTGAAGCTTTCTTT. This rearrangement joins TRBV12-3 or TRBV12-4 to TRBJ1-1; D is ambiguous. V lost 3 bases, J lost 6 bases, and 14 bases lay in between. There are 14 residues in the CDR3.

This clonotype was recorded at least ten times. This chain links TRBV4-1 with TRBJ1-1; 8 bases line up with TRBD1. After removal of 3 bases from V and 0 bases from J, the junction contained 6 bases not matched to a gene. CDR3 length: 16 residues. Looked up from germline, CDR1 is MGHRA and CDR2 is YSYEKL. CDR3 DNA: TGCGCCAGCAGCCACGGGACAGGTACCATGAACACTGAAGCTTTCTTT. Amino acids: CASSHGTGTMNTEAFF.

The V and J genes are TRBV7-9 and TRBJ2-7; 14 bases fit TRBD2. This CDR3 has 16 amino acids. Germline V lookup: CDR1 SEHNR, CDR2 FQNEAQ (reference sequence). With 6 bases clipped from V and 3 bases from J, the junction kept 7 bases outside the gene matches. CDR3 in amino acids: CASSSGTSGSFYEQYF. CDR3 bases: TGTGCCAGCAGTTCCGGGACTAGCGGGAGTTTCTACGAGCAGTACTTC.